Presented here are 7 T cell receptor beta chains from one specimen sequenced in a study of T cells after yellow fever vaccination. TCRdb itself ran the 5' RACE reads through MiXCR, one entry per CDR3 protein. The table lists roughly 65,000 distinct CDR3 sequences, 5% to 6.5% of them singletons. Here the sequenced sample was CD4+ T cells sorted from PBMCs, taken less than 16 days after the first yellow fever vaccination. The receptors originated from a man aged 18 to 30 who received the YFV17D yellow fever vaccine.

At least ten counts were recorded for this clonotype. The CDR3 spells CASSKTGAGNQPQHF. Written as DNA, the CDR3 is TGTGCCAGCAGCAAGACAGGGGCGGGCAATCAGCCCCAGCATTTT. The J gene is TRBJ1-5, the V gene TRBV6-1; the match to TRBD1 covers 8 bases. CDR3 length: 15 amino acids. Germline V gene lookup returns CDR1 MNHNS and CDR2 SASEGT. With 6 bases clipped from V and 2 bases from J, the junction kept 6 bases outside the gene matches.

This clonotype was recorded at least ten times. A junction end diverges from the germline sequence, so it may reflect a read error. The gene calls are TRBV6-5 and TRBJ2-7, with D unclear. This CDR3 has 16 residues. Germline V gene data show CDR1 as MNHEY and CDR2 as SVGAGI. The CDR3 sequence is CASSHSTAASLYEQYF. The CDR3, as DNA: TGTGCCAGCAGTCACTCGACTGCGGCCTCATTGTACGAGCAGTACTTC.

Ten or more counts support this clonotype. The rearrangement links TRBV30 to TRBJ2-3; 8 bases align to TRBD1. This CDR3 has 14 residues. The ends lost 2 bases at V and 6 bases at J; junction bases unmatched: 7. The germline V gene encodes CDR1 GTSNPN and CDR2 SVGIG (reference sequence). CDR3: CAWSIGQGGDTQYF. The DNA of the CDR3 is TGTGCCTGGAGTATAGGACAGGGTGGGGATACGCAGTATTTT.

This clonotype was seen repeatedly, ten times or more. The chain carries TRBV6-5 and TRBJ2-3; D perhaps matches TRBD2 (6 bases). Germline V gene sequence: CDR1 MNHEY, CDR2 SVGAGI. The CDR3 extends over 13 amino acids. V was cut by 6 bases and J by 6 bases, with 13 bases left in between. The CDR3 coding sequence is TGTGCCAGCAGCCGAGGAGGGGAGGATACGCAGTATTTT. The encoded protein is CASSRGGEDTQYF.

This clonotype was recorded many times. In nucleotides, the CDR3 is TGTGCCAGCACGATAGTTGGGGTTGAAGCTTTCTTT. It specifies CASTIVGVEAFF. This chain links TRBV12-3 or TRBV12-4 with TRBJ1-1; D not certain. CDR3 length: 12 residues. Trimming removed 7 bases at V and 7 bases at J, with 13 bases between.

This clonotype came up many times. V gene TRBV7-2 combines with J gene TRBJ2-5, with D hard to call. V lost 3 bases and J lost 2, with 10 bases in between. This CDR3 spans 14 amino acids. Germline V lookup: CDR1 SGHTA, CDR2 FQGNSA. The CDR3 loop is CASSFSYFQETQYF. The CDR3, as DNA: TGTGCCAGCAGCTTTAGCTACTTTCAAGAGACCCAGTACTTC.

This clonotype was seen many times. CDR3 coding DNA: TGTGCCAGCGTTCAATTCGGGGGAAAACTGTTTTTT. Its protein product is CASVQFGGKLFF. The chain combines TRBV7-9 with TRBJ1-4, with D possibly being TRBD1 (5 bases). CDR1 is SEHNR and CDR2 is FQNEAQ in the germline V gene (reference sequence). V gave up 8 bases and J gave up 10 bases, with 14 bases separating them. This CDR3 is 12 amino acids long.